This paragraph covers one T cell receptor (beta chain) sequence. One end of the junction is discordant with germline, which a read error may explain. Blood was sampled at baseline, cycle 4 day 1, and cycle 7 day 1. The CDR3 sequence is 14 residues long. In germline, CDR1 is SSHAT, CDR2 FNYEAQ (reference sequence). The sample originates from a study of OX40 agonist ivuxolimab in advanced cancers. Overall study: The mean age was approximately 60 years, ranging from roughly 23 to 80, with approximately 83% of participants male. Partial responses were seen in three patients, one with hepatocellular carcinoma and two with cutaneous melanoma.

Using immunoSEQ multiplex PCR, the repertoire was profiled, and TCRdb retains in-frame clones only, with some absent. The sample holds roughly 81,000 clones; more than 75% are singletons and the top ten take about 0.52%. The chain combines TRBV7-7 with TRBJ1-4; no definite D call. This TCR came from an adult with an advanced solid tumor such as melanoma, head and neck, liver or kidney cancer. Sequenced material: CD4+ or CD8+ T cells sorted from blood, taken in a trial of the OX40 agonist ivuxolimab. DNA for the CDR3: TGTGCTAGCAGCCCGGAGGGTTTGAGTGAAAAACTGTTTTTT. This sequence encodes CASSPEGLSEKLFF.